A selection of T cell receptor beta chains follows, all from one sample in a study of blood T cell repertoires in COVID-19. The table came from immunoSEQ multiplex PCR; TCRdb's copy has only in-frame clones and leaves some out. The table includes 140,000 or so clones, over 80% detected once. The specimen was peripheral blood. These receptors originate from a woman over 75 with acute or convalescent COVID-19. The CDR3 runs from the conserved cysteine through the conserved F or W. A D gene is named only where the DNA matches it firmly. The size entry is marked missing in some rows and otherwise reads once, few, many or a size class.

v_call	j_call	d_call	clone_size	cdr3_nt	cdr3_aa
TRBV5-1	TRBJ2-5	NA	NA	TGCGCCAGCAGCCCAGGACAGCTACAAGAGACCCAGTACTTC	CASSPGQLQETQYF
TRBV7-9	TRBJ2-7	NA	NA	TGTGCCAGCAGCTTAGCCCTAGGAGAGCAGTACTTC	CASSLALGEQYF
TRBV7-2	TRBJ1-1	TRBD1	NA	TGTGCCAGCAGCTTAACCCACAGGGGCGGCTCGAACACTGAAGCTTTCTTT	CASSLTHRGGSNTEAFF
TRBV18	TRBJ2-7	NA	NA	TGTGCCAGCTCATCGCAGGGAGGCTCCTACGAGCAGTACTTC	CASSSQGGSYEQYF
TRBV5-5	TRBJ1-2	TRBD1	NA	TGTGCCAGCAGCTTGGGGACAGGGAAATACTATGGCTACACCTTC	CASSLGTGKYYGYTF
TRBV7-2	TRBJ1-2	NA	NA	TGTGCCAGCAGCTTAAACCTCGCCAGTCGGGTTGTCACCTTC	CASSLNLASRVVTF
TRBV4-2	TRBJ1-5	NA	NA	TGTGCCAGCAGCCAAGATCGCGGGGACGGGCAGCCCCAGCATTTT	CASSQDRGDGQPQHF
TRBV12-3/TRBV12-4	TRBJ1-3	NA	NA	TGTGCCAGCCGAGGTTCTGGAAACACCATATATTTT	CASRGSGNTIYF
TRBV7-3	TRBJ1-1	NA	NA	TGTGCCAGCAGCGTGACAGTGAACACTGAAGCTTTCTTT	CASSVTVNTEAFF
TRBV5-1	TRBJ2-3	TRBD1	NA	TGCGCCAGCAGCTGGTTTAGTTTGGGACAGGGTGCAGATACGCAGTATTTT	CASSWFSLGQGADTQYF
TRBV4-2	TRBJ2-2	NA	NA	TGTGCCAGCAGCCAACGACTCCTTGGGAACACCGGGGAGCTGTTTTTT	CASSQRLLGNTGELFF
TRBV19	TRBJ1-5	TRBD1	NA	TGTGCCACCGGGACAGGTCGATATAGCAATCAGCCCCAGCATTTT	CATGTGRYSNQPQHF
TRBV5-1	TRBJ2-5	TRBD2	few	TGCGCCAGCAGCCCCGGGACTAGCAACGGAGAGACCCAGTACTTC	CASSPGTSNGETQYF
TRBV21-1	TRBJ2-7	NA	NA	TGTGCCAGCAGCTCACTGGGGGGGCCCACGGGTACGCAGTACTTC	CASSSLGGPTGTQYF
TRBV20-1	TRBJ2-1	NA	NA	TGCAGTGCTAGTTCGGGTCGGAATGAGCAGTTCTTC	CSASSGRNEQFF
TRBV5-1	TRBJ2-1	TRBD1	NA	TGCGCCAGCAGTCCACTACAGGGGGCTGATGAGCAGTTCTTC	CASSPLQGADEQFF
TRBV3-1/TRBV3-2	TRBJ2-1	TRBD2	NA	TGTGCCAGCAGCCTTAGAGGTAGCGGGCATGAGCAGTTCTTC	CASSLRGSGHEQFF
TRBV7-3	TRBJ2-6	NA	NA	TGTGCCAGCAGCTTCTCCGGGGTCGGGGCCAACGTCCTGACTTTC	CASSFSGVGANVLTF
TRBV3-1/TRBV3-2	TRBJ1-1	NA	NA	TGTGCCAGCAGCCAAGATTTATGGGCCAACACTGAAGCTTTCTTT	CASSQDLWANTEAFF
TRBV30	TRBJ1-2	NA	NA	TGTGCCTGGAGTATCCCTCCCGGGAGACGCTACACCTTC	CAWSIPPGRRYTF
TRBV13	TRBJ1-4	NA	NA	TGTGCCAGCAGCTTAAGCGGGGTTAATGAAAAACTGTTTTTT	CASSLSGVNEKLFF
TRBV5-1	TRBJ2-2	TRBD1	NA	TGCGCCAGCAGCTTGGCCGGGACAGCCAACACCGGGGAGCTGTTTTTT	CASSLAGTANTGELFF
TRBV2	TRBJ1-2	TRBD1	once	TGTGCCAGCAGTGAAGCCCGACAGGGTTGGAATGGCTACACCTTC	CASSEARQGWNGYTF
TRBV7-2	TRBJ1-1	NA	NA	TGTGCCAGCAGCTTAGGACAGATTATCCCGGCTTTCTTT	CASSLGQIIPAFF
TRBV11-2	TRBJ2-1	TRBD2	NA	TGTGCCAGCAGCCAGCGGGGGACGAGCTCCTACAATGAGCAGTTCTTC	CASSQRGTSSYNEQFF
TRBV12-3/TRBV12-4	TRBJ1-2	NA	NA	TGTGCCAGCAGTTTAAGGCAGGGCTATGGCTACACCTTC	CASSLRQGYGYTF
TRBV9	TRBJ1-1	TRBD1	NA	TGTGCCAGCAGCGCGTACGGACAGGGTTACACTGAAGCTTTCTTT	CASSAYGQGYTEAFF
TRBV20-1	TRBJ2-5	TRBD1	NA	TGCAGTGCTAGTGGACAGGGGGTTTGGGAGACCCAGTACTTC	CSASGQGVWETQYF